This TCR beta chain was found in a study of OX40 agonist ivuxolimab in advanced cancers. Overall study results and limits: Compared with CD4+, CD8+ T cells on average had more expanded clones.

Here immunoSEQ multiplex PCR was the method, and the copy in TCRdb shows in-frame clones only, minus some. The sample shows roughly 60,000 clones, 80% to 90% of them seen only once. The CDR3 length is 15 residues. CDR1 is KGHSH and CDR2 is LQKENI in the germline V gene. With 2 bases removed from V and 7 bases from J, the gap between germline ends came to 15 bases. About this clone: The target antigen is unknown.

The sequence came from an adult with an advanced solid tumor such as melanoma, head and neck, liver or kidney cancer. Material: CD4+ or CD8+ T cells sorted from blood, obtained in a trial of the OX40 agonist ivuxolimab. The rearrangement joins TRBV18 to TRBJ1-5, with D possibly matching TRBD1 (5 bases). For the CDR3, the DNA is TGTGCCAGCTCACCATCGCAGGGTAAAGGGCAGCCCCAGCATTTT. It yields the protein CASSPSQGKGQPQHF.